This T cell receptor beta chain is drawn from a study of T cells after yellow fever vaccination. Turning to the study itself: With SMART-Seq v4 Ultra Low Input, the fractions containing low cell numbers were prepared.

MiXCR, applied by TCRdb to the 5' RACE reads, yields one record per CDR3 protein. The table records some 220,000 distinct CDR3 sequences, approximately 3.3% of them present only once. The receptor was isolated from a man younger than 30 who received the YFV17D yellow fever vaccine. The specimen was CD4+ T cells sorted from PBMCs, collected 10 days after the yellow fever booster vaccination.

CDR3: CASSEVLGDNEQFF. As DNA, the CDR3 is TGTGCCAGCAGTGAAGTTTTGGGCGATAATGAGCAGTTCTTC. This chain uses TRBV6-1 with TRBJ2-1; D is ambiguous. This CDR3 is 14 amino acids long. Trimming left V 1 base short and J 7 bases short, with 11 bases between. The germline V gene encodes CDR1 MNHNS and CDR2 SASEGT.